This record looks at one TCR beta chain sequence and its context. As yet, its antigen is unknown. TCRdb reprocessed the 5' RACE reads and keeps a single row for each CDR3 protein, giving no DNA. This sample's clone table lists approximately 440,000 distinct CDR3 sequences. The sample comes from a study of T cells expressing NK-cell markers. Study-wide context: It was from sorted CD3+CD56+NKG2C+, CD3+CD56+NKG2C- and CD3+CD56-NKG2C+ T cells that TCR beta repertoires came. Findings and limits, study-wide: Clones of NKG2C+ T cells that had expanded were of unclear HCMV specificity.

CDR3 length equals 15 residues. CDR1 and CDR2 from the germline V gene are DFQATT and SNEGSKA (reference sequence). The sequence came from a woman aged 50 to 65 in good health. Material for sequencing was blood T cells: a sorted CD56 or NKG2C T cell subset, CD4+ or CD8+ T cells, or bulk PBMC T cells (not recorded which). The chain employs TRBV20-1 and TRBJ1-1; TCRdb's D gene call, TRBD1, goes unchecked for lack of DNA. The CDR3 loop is CSAPATGEGNTEAFF.